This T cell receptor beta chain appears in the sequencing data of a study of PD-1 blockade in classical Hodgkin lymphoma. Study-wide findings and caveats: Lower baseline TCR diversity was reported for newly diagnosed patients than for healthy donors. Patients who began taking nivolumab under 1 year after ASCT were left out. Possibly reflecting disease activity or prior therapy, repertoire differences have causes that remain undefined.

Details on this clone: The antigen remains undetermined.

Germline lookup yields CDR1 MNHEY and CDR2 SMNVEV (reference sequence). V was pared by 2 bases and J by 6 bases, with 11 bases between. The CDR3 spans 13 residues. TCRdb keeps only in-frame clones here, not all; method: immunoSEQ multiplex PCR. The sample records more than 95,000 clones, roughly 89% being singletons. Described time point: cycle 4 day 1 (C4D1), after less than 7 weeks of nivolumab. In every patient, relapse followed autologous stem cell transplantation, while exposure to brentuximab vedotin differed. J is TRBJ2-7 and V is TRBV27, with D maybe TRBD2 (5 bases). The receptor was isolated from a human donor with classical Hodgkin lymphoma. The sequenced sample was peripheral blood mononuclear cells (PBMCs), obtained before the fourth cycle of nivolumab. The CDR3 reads CASSLVSSGEQYF. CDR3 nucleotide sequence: TGTGCCAGCAGTTTAGTGTCCAGCGGCGAGCAGTACTTC.